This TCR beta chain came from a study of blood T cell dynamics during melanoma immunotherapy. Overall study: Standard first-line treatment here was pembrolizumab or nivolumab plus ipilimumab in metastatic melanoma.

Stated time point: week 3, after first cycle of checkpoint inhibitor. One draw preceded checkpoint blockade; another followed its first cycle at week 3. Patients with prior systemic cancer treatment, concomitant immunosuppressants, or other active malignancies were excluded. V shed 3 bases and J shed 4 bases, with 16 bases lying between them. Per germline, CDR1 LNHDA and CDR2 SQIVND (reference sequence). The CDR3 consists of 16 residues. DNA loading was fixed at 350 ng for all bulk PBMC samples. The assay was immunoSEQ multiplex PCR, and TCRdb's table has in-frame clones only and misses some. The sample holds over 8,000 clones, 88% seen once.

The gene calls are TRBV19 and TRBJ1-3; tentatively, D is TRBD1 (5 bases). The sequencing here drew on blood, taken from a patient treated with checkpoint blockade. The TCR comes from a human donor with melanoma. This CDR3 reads CASSIGGRGTGNTIYF. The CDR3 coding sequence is TGTGCCAGTAGTATTGGTGGAAGGGGCACGGGAAACACCATATATTTT.